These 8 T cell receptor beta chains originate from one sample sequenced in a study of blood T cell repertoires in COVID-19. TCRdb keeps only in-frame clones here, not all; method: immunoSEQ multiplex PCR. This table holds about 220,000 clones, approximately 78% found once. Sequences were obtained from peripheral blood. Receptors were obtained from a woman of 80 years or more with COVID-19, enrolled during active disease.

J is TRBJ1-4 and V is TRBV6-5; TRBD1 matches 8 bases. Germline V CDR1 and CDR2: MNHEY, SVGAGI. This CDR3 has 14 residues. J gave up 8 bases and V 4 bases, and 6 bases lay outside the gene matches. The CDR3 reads CASSSSGGGEKLFF. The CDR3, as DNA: TGTGCCAGCAGTTCCTCAGGGGGCGGGGAAAAACTGTTTTTT.

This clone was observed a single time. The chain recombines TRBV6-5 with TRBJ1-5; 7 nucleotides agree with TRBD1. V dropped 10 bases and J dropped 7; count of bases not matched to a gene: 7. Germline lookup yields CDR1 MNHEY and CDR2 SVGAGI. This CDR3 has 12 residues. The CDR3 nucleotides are TGTGCCACCCGACAGGGACGACAGCCCCAGCATTTT. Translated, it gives CATRQGRQPQHF.

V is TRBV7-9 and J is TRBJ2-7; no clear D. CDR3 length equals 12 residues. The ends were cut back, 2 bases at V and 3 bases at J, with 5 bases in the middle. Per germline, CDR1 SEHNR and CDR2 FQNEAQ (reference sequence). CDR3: CASSLSGYEQYF. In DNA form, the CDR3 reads TGTGCCAGCAGCTTATCGGGCTACGAGCAGTACTTC. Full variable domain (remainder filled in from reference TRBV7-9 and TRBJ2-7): DTGVSQNPRHKITKRGQNVTFRCDPISEHNRLYWYRQTLGQGPEFLTYFQNEAQLEKSRLLSDRFSAERPKGSFSTLEIQRTEQGDSAMYLCASSLSGYEQYFGPGTRLTVT.

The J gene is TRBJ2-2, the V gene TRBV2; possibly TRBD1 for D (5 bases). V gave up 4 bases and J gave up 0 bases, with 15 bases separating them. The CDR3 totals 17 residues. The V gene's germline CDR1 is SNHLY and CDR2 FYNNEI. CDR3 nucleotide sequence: TGTGCCAGCAGTGTCCCCAGGGCCAATACGAACACCGGGGAGCTGTTTTTT. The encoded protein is CASSVPRANTNTGELFF.

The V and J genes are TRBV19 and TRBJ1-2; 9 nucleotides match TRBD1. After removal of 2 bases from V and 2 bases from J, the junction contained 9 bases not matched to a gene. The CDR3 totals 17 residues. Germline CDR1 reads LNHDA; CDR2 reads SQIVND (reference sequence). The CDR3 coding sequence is TGTGCCAGTAGTATACCCTCCTCAGGACAGGGGAACTATGGCTACACCTTC. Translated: CASSIPSSGQGNYGYTF. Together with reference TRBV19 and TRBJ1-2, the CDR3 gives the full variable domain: DGGITQSPKYLFRKEGQNVTLSCEQNLNHDAMYWYRQDPGQGLRLIYYSQIVNDFQKGDIAEGYSVSREKKESFPLTVTSAQKNPTAFYLCASSIPSSGQGNYGYTFGSGTRLTVV.

CDR3 nucleotide sequence: TGTGCCAGCAGCTTCTCCTCGGTGATGAACACTGAAGCTTTCTTT. Protein: CASSFSSVMNTEAFF. The chain links TRBV5-4 to TRBJ1-1; D is unresolved. Germline values: CDR1 SGHNT, CDR2 YYREEE (reference sequence). The CDR3 is 15 residues long. The V and J ends lost 2 bases and 0 bases respectively, with 11 bases between them.

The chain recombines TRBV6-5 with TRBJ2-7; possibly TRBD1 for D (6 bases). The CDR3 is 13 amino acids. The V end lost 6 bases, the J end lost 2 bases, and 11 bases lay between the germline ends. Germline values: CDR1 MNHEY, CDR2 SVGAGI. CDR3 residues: CASRTQGPYEQYF. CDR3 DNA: TGTGCCAGCAGAACACAGGGTCCCTACGAGCAGTACTTC.

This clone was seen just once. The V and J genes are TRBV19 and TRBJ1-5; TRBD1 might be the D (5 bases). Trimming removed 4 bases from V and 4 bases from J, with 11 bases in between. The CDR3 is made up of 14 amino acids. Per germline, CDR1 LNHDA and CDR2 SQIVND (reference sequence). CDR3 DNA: TGTGCCAGTAGTAACCGGCAGGGTAATCAGCCCCAGCATTTT. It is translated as CASSNRQGNQPQHF.